One sample yielded the 23 T cell receptor beta chains listed below, sequenced in a study of blood T cell repertoires in COVID-19. Profiled with immunoSEQ multiplex PCR; TCRdb holds only in-frame clones, not every one. The sample contains a few hundred thousand clones, around 90% of which appear only once. Material: PBMCs or T cells enriched from blood (not recorded which). Receptors originate from a woman under 40 who had recovered from COVID-19.

The V call is TRBV30, the J call TRBJ2-7; 10 bases fit TRBD2. Germline loops: CDR1 GTSNPN, CDR2 SVGIG (reference sequence). CDR3 length equals 15 residues. V dropped 6 bases and J dropped 1; count of bases not matched to a gene: 9. This chain's CDR3 is CACTPASGGSYEQYF. DNA of the CDR3: TGTGCCTGTACACCCGCTAGCGGGGGATCCTACGAGCAGTACTTC.

The rearrangement uses TRBV12-3 or TRBV12-4 and TRBJ2-7; 7 bases agree with TRBD1. Trimming took 3 bases from V and 3 from J; bases not matched to a gene: 2. The CDR3 has 13 residues. CDR3 DNA sequence: TGTGCCAGCAGTTTCGGGACAGTCTACGAGCAGTACTTC. Translation: CASSFGTVYEQYF.

The genes are TRBV19 and TRBJ1-1; no reliable D call. The CDR3 totals 13 residues. CDR1 and CDR2 (germline): LNHDA, SQIVND (reference sequence). Between the trimmed V and J ends, which lost 3 bases and 5 bases, there was a span of 10 bases. The CDR3 here is CASSIKRTTEAFF. In DNA form, the CDR3 reads TGTGCCAGTAGTATTAAAAGAACAACTGAAGCTTTCTTT.

The genes are TRBV10-1 and TRBJ1-4; possible D gene TRBD1, 5 bases. From germline, CDR1 is WNHNN and CDR2 SYGVQD (reference sequence). Trimming took 3 bases from V and 8 from J, leaving 13 bases between them. The CDR3 spans 14 residues. CDR3 nucleotides: TGCGCCAGCAGTGATTGGAGGGGCGACGAAAAACTGTTTTTT. Encoded protein: CASSDWRGDEKLFF.

The chain recombines TRBV13 with TRBJ2-5; unclear D gene. Trimming cost V 2 bases and J 2 bases, with 12 bases left between them. Looked up from germline, CDR1 is PRHDT and CDR2 is FYEKMQ (reference sequence). The CDR3 extends over 15 amino acids. In DNA form, the CDR3 reads TGTGCCAGCAGCTTACAGGCCAACACTCAAGAGACCCAGTACTTC. Encoded protein: CASSLQANTQETQYF.

V gene TRBV28 combines with J gene TRBJ1-5; D gene uncertain. The CDR3 covers 14 residues. Germline V gives CDR1 MDHEN, CDR2 SYDVKM. With 5 bases removed from V and 2 bases from J, the gap between germline ends came to 10 bases. CDR3 sequence (DNA): TGTGCCAGCAGTAACCGGTATGGCAATCAGCCCCAGCATTTT. Protein product: CASSNRYGNQPQHF.

The chain couples TRBV7-7 to TRBJ2-5, with 7 bases matching TRBD1. The CDR3 extends over 16 amino acids. Trimming at V came to 4 bases and at J to 1 base, leaving 9 bases not matched to a gene. The germline V gene has CDR1 SSHAT and CDR2 FNYEAQ (reference sequence). The CDR3 here is CASSSTGKGAQETQYF. The DNA for the CDR3 is TGTGCCAGCAGCTCGACAGGGAAGGGGGCCCAAGAGACCCAGTACTTC. Full variable domain (rest looked up from reference TRBV7-7 and TRBJ2-5): GAGVSQSPRYKVTKRGQDVTLRCDPISSHATLYWYQQALGQGPEFLTYFNYEAQPDKSGLPSDRFSAERPEGSISTLTIQRTEQRDSAMYRCASSSTGKGAQETQYFGPGTRLLVL.

In its sample, this clone was seen a few times. This chain joins TRBV27 and TRBJ1-5; possibly TRBD1 for D (6 bases). The CDR3 runs 14 residues. V lost 8 bases and J lost 0, with 11 bases in between. CDR1 is MNHEY, CDR2 SMNVEV, per germline (reference sequence). CDR3 residues: CASRGAYSNQPQHF. CDR3 DNA sequence: TGTGCCAGCCGGGGGGCCTATAGCAATCAGCCCCAGCATTTT.

This clone showed up just once. The genes are TRBV29-1 and TRBJ2-3; perhaps TRBD2 as D (5 bases). The germline V gene encodes CDR1 SQVTM and CDR2 ANQGSEA. The CDR3 runs 14 residues. Between the trimmed V and J ends, which lost 4 bases and 6 bases, there was a span of 17 bases. CDR3 protein: CSVVVRGWVDTQYF. The CDR3 DNA reads TGCAGCGTTGTTGTCCGGGGTTGGGTGGATACGCAGTATTTT.

Comments on this clone: Different DNA sequences within this sample yield the same CDR3. The chain uses TRBV11-3 and TRBJ2-5; 9 nucleotides line up with TRBD2. V trimming: 5 bases; J trimming: 4 bases; junction bases outside the gene matches: 5. Germline lookup yields CDR1 SGHNT and CDR2 YENEEA. This CDR3 has 14 amino acids. CDR3 amino acids: CASSGGGARETQYF. CDR3 in DNA: TGTGCCAGCAGCGGCGGGGGGGCCCGAGAGACCCAGTACTTC.

This chain connects TRBV7-8 to TRBJ1-5; 9 nucleotides agree with TRBD1. With V trimmed by 3 bases and J by 5 bases, 2 bases remained unmatched. The CDR3 sequence is 14 residues long. Germline-derived CDR1 and CDR2 are SGHVS and FQNEAQ. Written as DNA, the CDR3 is TGTGCCAGCAGCTTTACAGGGGGCCATCAGCCCCAGCATTTT. Its translation is CASSFTGGHQPQHF.

The chain couples TRBV5-6 to TRBJ1-2; TRBD1 is a possible D gene (6 bases). V was pared by 7 bases and J by 8 bases, with 18 bases between. Per the germline V gene, CDR1 is SGHDT and CDR2 is YYEEEE. The CDR3 contains 13 residues. The chain's CDR3 is CASRHRDPSGYTF. The CDR3 DNA sequence: TGTGCCAGCCGCCACAGGGACCCCAGCGGCTACACCTTC.

This chain links TRBV29-1 with TRBJ2-2, with 8 positions matching TRBD2. Losses at the gene ends were 0 bases for V and 7 bases for J; bases not matched to a gene: 10. Germline CDR1 reads SQVTM; CDR2 reads ANQGSEA. CDR3 size: 16 residues. As DNA, the CDR3 is TGCAGCGTTGAAGATCGGGGCGGGAGGAACGGCGGGGAGCTGTTTTTT. This codes for CSVEDRGGRNGGELFF.

This chain connects TRBV28 to TRBJ2-2; no reliable D call. V lost 4 bases, J lost 7 bases, and 7 bases lay in between. Looked up from germline, CDR1 is MDHEN and CDR2 is SYDVKM. The CDR3 has 12 residues. The DNA for the CDR3 is TGTGCCAGCAGTTCCTCGGGCGGGGAGCTGTTTTTT. Translation: CASSSSGGELFF.

The CDR3 is CASRLANPGQGVVLTEKLFF. The CDR3 nucleotides are TGTGCAAGTCGCTTAGCTAACCCGGGACAGGGGGTAGTATTAACTGAAAAACTGTTTTTT. V usage is TRBV12-2 and J usage is TRBJ1-4; TRBD1 was called by the table and not checked on the DNA. TRBV12-2 is flagged as a pseudogene. The CDR3 has 20 amino acids.

This clone has just one count. The chain carries TRBV5-4 and TRBJ2-7; D is uncertain. There are 15 residues in the CDR3. V dropped 2 bases and J dropped 3 bases, with 15 bases sitting between them. Per germline, CDR1 SGHNT and CDR2 YYREEE (reference sequence). CDR3 nucleotide sequence: TGTGCCAGCAGCTTAGAAAGGAGAGGAGACTACGAGCAGTACTTC. It translates to CASSLERRGDYEQYF.

This clone was recorded only once. This chain uses TRBV24-1 with TRBJ1-4; 8 bases agree with TRBD1. CDR1 is KGHDR, CDR2 SFDVKD, per germline. CDR3 length: 18 residues. Trimming cost V 3 bases and J 5 bases; bases outside gene matches: 13. The CDR3 coding sequence is TGTGCCACCAGTGATCCCCACAGAGCCGGGACAGGAAATGAAAAACTGTTTTTT. Translation: CATSDPHRAGTGNEKLFF.

The rearrangement uses TRBV6-2 or TRBV6-3 and TRBJ2-1, with 10 bases identical to TRBD1. Germline V gene lookup returns CDR1 MNHEY and CDR2 SVGEGT. The CDR3 loop spans 16 amino acids. J lost 9 bases, V lost 2 bases, and 10 bases had no gene match. The CDR3 coding sequence is TGTGCCAGCAGTTACGGCGGGGACAGGGGATTTAGTGAGCAGTTCTTC. As protein: CASSYGGDRGFSEQFF.

V gene TRBV3-1 (or the pseudogene TRBV3-2) combines with J gene TRBJ2-1, with D perhaps matching TRBD1 (6 bases). The germline V and J ends were trimmed by 4 bases and 3 bases, with 16 bases remaining between them. Germline CDR1 and CDR2: LGHDT and YNNKEL (reference sequence). The CDR3 runs 16 residues. The chain's CDR3 is CASSLTGTPSYNEQFF. For the CDR3, the DNA is TGTGCCAGCAGCCTCACCGGGACACCCAGCTACAATGAGCAGTTCTTC.

The V call is TRBV24-1, the J call TRBJ1-1, with TRBD1 matching over 7 bases. There are 13 residues in the CDR3. V lost 5 bases, J lost 4 bases, and 3 bases stayed unmatched. Germline values: CDR1 KGHDR, CDR2 SFDVKD. The CDR3 loop is CATSAQGFTEAFF. DNA of the CDR3: TGTGCCACCAGTGCACAGGGGTTCACTGAAGCTTTCTTT.

The rearrangement uses TRBV7-9 and TRBJ2-1; 9 nucleotides align to TRBD2. This CDR3 spans 18 amino acids. The J segment lost 8 bases and the V segment lost 4 bases, leaving 18 bases of the junction unmatched. Germline CDR1 and CDR2: SEHNR and FQNEAQ (reference sequence). CDR3 coding DNA: TGTGCCAGCAGCTCCACGGCCCTTAGCGGGGGTAGGGGCGATGAGCAGTTCTTC. Translating gives CASSSTALSGGRGDEQFF.

V and J are TRBV11-2 and TRBJ1-4; D is undetermined. The germline CDR1 and CDR2 sequences are SGHAT and FQNNGV. The CDR3 totals 16 residues. Trimming left V 4 bases short and J 4 bases short, with 16 bases between. CDR3 coding DNA: TGTGCCAGCAGCTCGACCCCGGGAAGAATTAATGAAAAACTGTTTTTT. This translates into CASSSTPGRINEKLFF.

Here the CDR3 DNA reads TGTGCCAGCAGCTTAGCTCTCTCGACAGGGTCTGGAAACACCATATATTTT. Residues: CASSLALSTGSGNTIYF. The chain has TRBV11-3 and TRBJ1-3; 7 bases match TRBD1. V dropped 1 base and J dropped 1; count of bases not matched to a gene: 7. The CDR3 consists of 17 residues. Germline V gene data show CDR1 as SGHNT and CDR2 as YENEEA.